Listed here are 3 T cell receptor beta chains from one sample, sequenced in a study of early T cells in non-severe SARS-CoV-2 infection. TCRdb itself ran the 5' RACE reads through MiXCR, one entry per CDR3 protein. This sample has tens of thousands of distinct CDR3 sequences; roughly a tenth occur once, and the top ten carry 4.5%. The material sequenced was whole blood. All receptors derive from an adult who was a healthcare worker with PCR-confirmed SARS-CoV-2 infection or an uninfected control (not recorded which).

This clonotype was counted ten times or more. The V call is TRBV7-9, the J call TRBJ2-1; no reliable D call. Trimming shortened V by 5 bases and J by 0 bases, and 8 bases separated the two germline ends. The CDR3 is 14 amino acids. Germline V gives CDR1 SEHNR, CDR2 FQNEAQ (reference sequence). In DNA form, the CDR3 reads TGTGCCAGCAGCCTAACCCCCTCCTACAATGAGCAGTTCTTC. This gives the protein CASSLTPSYNEQFF.

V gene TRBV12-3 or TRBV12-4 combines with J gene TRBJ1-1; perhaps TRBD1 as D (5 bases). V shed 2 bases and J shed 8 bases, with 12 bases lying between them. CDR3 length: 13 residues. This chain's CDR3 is CASSLLGGREAFF. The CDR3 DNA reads TGTGCCAGCAGTTTACTCGGGGGAAGGGAAGCTTTCTTT.

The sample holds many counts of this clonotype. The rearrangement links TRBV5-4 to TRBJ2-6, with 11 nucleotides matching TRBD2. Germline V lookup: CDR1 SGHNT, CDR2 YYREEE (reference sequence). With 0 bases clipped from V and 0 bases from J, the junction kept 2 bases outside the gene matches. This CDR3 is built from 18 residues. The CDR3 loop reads CASSLGTSGSSGANVLTF. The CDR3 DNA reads TGTGCCAGCAGCTTGGGAACTAGCGGGAGCTCTGGGGCCAACGTCCTGACTTTC.